The 13 T cell receptor beta chains reported below all come from one sample, sequenced in a study of T cells in Graves' hyperthyroidism and ophthalmopathy. Template material for amplifying TCR beta CDR3 regions consisted of RNA transcripts. An initial round of RT-PCR targeting the TCR CDR3 relied on the HTBI primer set. TCRdb reprocessed the multiplex PCR reads via MiXCR and lists one record per CDR3 protein. Of about 640,000 distinct CDR3 sequences in the sample, 40% to 55% are singletons; the top ten hold approximately 6.8%. Sequenced sample: peripheral blood or thyroid tissue (not recorded which). Receptor source: an adult man with Graves' disease, either hyperthyroidism or ophthalmopathy (not recorded which).

This clonotype showed up just a few times. The J gene is TRBJ2-5, the V gene TRBV7-9; 10 nucleotides line up with TRBD1. The CDR3 is made up of 16 amino acids. The V and J ends lost 5 bases and 5 bases, in that order; junction bases with no gene match: 11. In germline, CDR1 is SEHNR, CDR2 FQNEAQ (reference sequence). The CDR3 DNA reads as TGTGCCAGCAGCGGAAACCGACAGGGGGCATCGGAGACCCAGTACTTC. Protein sequence: CASSGNRQGASETQYF.

The rearrangement joins TRBV7-3 to TRBJ2-2; TRBD2 agrees at 8 bases. Losses at the gene ends were 1 base for V and 0 bases for J; bases not matched to a gene: 7. The V gene's germline CDR1 is SGHTA and CDR2 FQGTGA. This CDR3 has 18 residues. The CDR3: CASSLKPASGPNTGELFF. Written as DNA, the CDR3 is TGTGCCAGCAGCTTAAAGCCCGCTAGCGGGCCGAACACCGGGGAGCTGTTTTTT. Variable domain in full (rest from reference TRBV7-3 and TRBJ2-2): GAGVSQTPSNKVTEKGKYVELRCDPISGHTALYWYRQSLGQGPEFLIYFQGTGAADDSGLPNDRFFAVRPEGSVSTLKIQRTERGDSAVYLCASSLKPASGPNTGELFFGEGSRLTVL.

The CDR3 nucleotides are TGTGCCAGCAGTTACTTGGCGCAGGGCTCCTATGGCTACACCTTC. It encodes CASSYLAQGSYGYTF. The chain joins TRBV6-5 to TRBJ1-2; D possibly corresponds to TRBD1 (5 bases). The length of the CDR3 is 15 residues. Germline V lookup: CDR1 MNHEY, CDR2 SVGAGI. The V end lost 1 base, the J end lost 4 bases, and 13 bases lay between the germline ends.

The chain couples TRBV6-6 to TRBJ2-7, with unresolved D. This CDR3 has 14 residues. CDR1 is MNHNY and CDR2 is SVGAGI in the germline V gene (reference sequence). Deletions cut 6 bases from V and 2 bases from J, with 14 bases between. The CDR3 DNA is TGTGCCAGCAGCCACCGACTGCAAGCCTACGAGCAGTACTTC. Its translation is CASSHRLQAYEQYF.

J is TRBJ1-1 and V is TRBV20-1, with 10 bases aligning to TRBD1. The J segment lost 8 bases and the V segment lost 4 bases, leaving 10 bases of the junction unmatched. Looked up from germline, CDR1 is DFQATT and CDR2 is SNEGSKA (reference sequence). This CDR3 is built from 14 residues. The CDR3 DNA is TGCAGTGCTACGACGGGACAGGGGTTGGTAGAAGCTTTCTTT. This translates into CSATTGQGLVEAFF.

This clonotype was seen at least ten times. The gene calls are TRBV5-1 and TRBJ1-4, with 7 bases that match TRBD1. V lost 3 bases, J lost 0 bases, and 5 bases stayed unmatched. Germline V gives CDR1 SGHRS, CDR2 YFSETQ. The CDR3 loop spans 16 amino acids. CDR3 DNA sequence: TGCGCCAGCAGCTATACAGGGGCCTCAACTAATGAAAAACTGTTTTTT. This sequence encodes CASSYTGASTNEKLFF.

The rearrangement links TRBV29-1 to TRBJ1-3; the D is unclear. The CDR3 has 11 amino acids. Per germline, CDR1 SQVTM and CDR2 ANQGSEA. The V end was cut by 8 bases, the J end by 4 bases, with 9 bases between. CDR3 loop: CSLGLGNTIYF. CDR3 nucleotides: TGCAGCCTAGGGTTAGGAAACACCATATATTTT.

This clonotype has a count of ten or more. The rearrangement links TRBV20-1 to TRBJ1-5; D uncertain. Germline V CDR1 and CDR2: DFQATT, SNEGSKA (reference sequence). Trimming left V 3 bases short and J 3 bases short, with 9 bases between. The CDR3 extends over 13 amino acids. CDR3 DNA sequence: TGCAGTGCTAGGGGCCTGATCAATCAGCCCCAGCATTTT. This gives the protein CSARGLINQPQHF.

This clonotype appeared many times. V is TRBV5-1 and J is TRBJ1-1; D is undetermined. Germline CDR1 SGHRS, CDR2 YFSETQ. V was cut by 0 bases and J by 4 bases, with 7 bases left in between. The CDR3 is made up of 13 amino acids. CDR3 in amino acids: CASSLGAVTEAFF. Written as DNA, the CDR3 is TGCGCCAGCAGCTTGGGGGCAGTCACTGAAGCTTTCTTT.

Worth noting for this clonotype: A much larger clone sits a single nucleotide away, making a read error possible. The chain recombines TRBV9 with TRBJ1-2; TRBD1 agrees at 10 bases. The CDR3 extends over 16 amino acids. Germline loops: CDR1 SGDLS, CDR2 YYNGEE. J was trimmed by 4 bases and V by 6 bases; bases with no gene match: 12. The CDR3 sequence is CASTAPGTGEGYGYTF. In DNA, the CDR3 is TGTGCCAGCACCGCTCCCGGGACAGGGGAGGGCTATGGCTACACCTTC. Complete variable domain (other parts from reference TRBV9 and TRBJ1-2): DSGVTQTPKHLITATGQRVTLRCSPRSGDLSVYWYQQSLDQGLQFLIQYYNGEERAKGNILERFSAQQFPDLHSELNLSSLELGDSALYFCASTAPGTGEGYGYTFGSGTRLTVV.

In its sample, this clonotype was seen a few times. Germline and junction disagree at one end, which may indicate a read error. This chain connects TRBV19 to TRBJ2-7; TRBD2 matches 10 bases. This CDR3 has 13 amino acids. CDR1 is LNHDA and CDR2 is SQIVND in the germline V gene (reference sequence). Here the CDR3 reads CASSSGLAAHWHF. The CDR3 bases are TGTGCCAGTAGTAGCGGACTAGCGGCACACTGGCACTTC.

The chain uses TRBV5-5 and TRBJ1-4, with 9 bases identical to TRBD1. The germline V gene has CDR1 SGHKS and CDR2 YYEKEE (reference sequence). V lost 1 base to trimming and J lost 3 bases; unmatched junction nucleotides: 4. The CDR3 spans 16 residues. In DNA, the CDR3 is TGTGCCAGCAGCTTGAGACAGGGGGTCGCTAATGAAAAACTGTTTTTT. Amino acids: CASSLRQGVANEKLFF. Full variable domain (remainder filled in from reference TRBV5-5 and TRBJ1-4): DAGVTQSPTHLIKTRGQQVTLRCSPISGHKSVSWYQQVLGQGPQFIFQYYEKEERGRGNFPDRFSARQFPNYSSELNVNALLLGDSALYLCASSLRQGVANEKLFFGSGTQLSVL.

V gene TRBV6-5 combines with J gene TRBJ1-6, with D possibly matching TRBD1 (6 bases). V shed 7 bases and J shed 7 bases, with 17 bases lying between them. Germline V gene lookup returns CDR1 MNHEY and CDR2 SVGAGI. The CDR3 has 15 amino acids. This CDR3 reads CASTLGADGNSPLHF. The CDR3 nucleotides read TGTGCCAGCACGTTGGGGGCCGACGGGAATTCACCCCTCCACTTT.